One sample yielded the 3 T cell receptor beta chains listed below, sequenced in a study of identical twins. TCRdb re-called the 5' RACE reads through MiXCR, storing one row per CDR3 protein. The sample holds more than 600,000 distinct CDR3 sequences, approximately 18% seen once. The same sample was also studied in work on T cells expressing NK-cell markers.

The sample taken for sequencing was PBMCs. These receptors all come from a woman between 18 and 29 years old in good health.

This clonotype came up a few times. The rearrangement joins TRBV11-2 to TRBJ1-1; possibly TRBD1 for D (6 bases). Trimming left V 4 bases short and J 0 bases short, with 18 bases between. This CDR3 has 17 residues. CDR1 and CDR2 (germline): SGHAT, FQNNGV. The CDR3 DNA reads TGTGCCAGCAGCTCGCTCGGGGGGGGCGCCGTGAACACTGAAGCTTTCTTT. This translates into CASSSLGGGAVNTEAFF.

J is TRBJ2-3 and V is TRBV20-1, with D perhaps TRBD1 (6 bases). V lost 3 bases to trimming and J lost 2 bases, with 12 bases between them. Per the germline V gene, CDR1 is DFQATT and CDR2 is SNEGSKA (reference sequence). This CDR3 region has 14 residues. CDR3 nucleotide sequence: TGCAGTGCTAGTAGGGACAAAGCCACAGATACGCAGTATTTT. Residues: CSASRDKATDTQYF.

The chain carries TRBV7-9 and TRBJ1-2; 11 nucleotides align to TRBD1. The germline gives CDR1 SEHNR, CDR2 FQNEAQ (reference sequence). J gave up 7 bases and V 3 bases, and 13 bases lay outside the gene matches. This CDR3 has 17 residues. This CDR3 is CASSFLNFQGQGVGYTF. The CDR3 DNA reads as TGTGCCAGCAGCTTTCTGAACTTCCAGGGACAGGGGGTTGGCTACACCTTC.